This T cell receptor beta chain was profiled in a study of shared clonotypes between healthy human individuals. All donors were healthy HIV-negative adults lacking recent acute infections or vaccinations. Template for every sorted-subset replicate PCR totaled about 200 ng DNA, roughly 30,000 T cell genomes. Generated by immunoSEQ multiplex PCR, the TCRdb table keeps only in-frame clones and is missing some. The sample holds 950,000 to 1,100,000 clones, about 76% seen once. The CDR3 extends over 13 amino acids. The V end lost 7 bases, the J end lost 3 bases, and 10 bases lay between the germline ends. CDR1 WSHSY and CDR2 SAAADI come from the germline V gene.

Sequenced material: memory CD4+ T cells sorted from blood. Regarding subset: CD45RA-negative fraction. The rearrangement uses TRBV10-2 and TRBJ1-5; D not certain. The TCR comes from a man aged 18 to 29 in good health. The CDR3 region is CASNYGINQPQHF. Here the CDR3 DNA reads TGCGCCAGCAATTACGGGATCAATCAGCCCCAGCATTTT.